The present T cell receptor (beta chain) was sequenced within a study of blood T cell repertoires in COVID-19. About the research overall: Specimens from acute and convalescent COVID-19 originated in the United States, Italy and Spain.

How the authors handled the data: Amplifying reference gene primers gave estimates of nucleated cell counts. TCRdb keeps only in-frame clones here, not all; method: immunoSEQ multiplex PCR. The V and J calls and clone size are taken from that table; D and trimming were inferred from the DNA. The sample carries some 330,000 clones, about nine tenths recorded once. Residents of 24 US areas, aged about 18 to 95 years, made up the participants. Each recovered donor of Cohort 3 presented with two negative PCRs, clearance, or symptom resolution. The receptor comes from a man aged 25-40 years who had recovered from COVID-19. Material for sequencing was PBMCs or T cells enriched from blood (not recorded which).

CDR3 region: CASSLAVGQGRVRGYEQYF. The CDR3 DNA is TGTGCCAGCAGCTTGGCCGTAGGACAGGGTCGAGTACGGGGTTACGAGCAGTACTTC. This chain links TRBV5-5 with TRBJ2-7; 8 nucleotides agree with TRBD1. J lost 4 bases, V lost 0 bases, and 18 bases had no gene match. The germline V gene encodes CDR1 SGHKS and CDR2 YYEKEE (reference sequence). The CDR3 totals 19 residues.